A selection of T cell receptor beta chains follows, all from one sample in a study of blood T cell repertoires in COVID-19. The repertoire was sequenced with immunoSEQ multiplex PCR; TCRdb's copy has only in-frame clones and lacks some. The sample lists around 380,000 clones, 81% occurring once. The sequenced sample was peripheral blood. These receptors came from a human donor with acute or convalescent COVID-19. The donor label of this sample is uncertain. CDR3s include the opening cysteine and the closing phenylalanine or tryptophan. The D gene is left open where the match is weak. The size field is filled for only some rows; it gives once, few, many or a size class.

TRBV3-1/TRBV3-2,.,.,TRBJ1-1,CASRITGSTEAFF,TGTGCCAGCAGGATTACAGGGAGTACTGAAGCTTTCTTT
TRBV21-1,.,.,TRBJ2-1,CASSKVHIRGQFF,TGTGCCAGCAGCAAAGTCCACATCAGGGGGCAGTTCTTC
TRBV5-1,.,TRBD1,TRBJ1-2,CASSLGDSPYGYTF,TGCGCCAGCAGCTTGGGGGACAGTCCCTATGGCTACACCTTC
TRBV6-6,.,TRBD1,TRBJ1-2,CASTHGQGAQGYTF,TGTGCCAGCACCCATGGACAGGGGGCACAAGGCTACACCTTC
TRBV4-2,.,.,TRBJ2-7,CASSPMTGEAYEQYF,TGTGCCAGCAGCCCCATGACGGGGGAGGCCTACGAGCAGTACTTC
TRBV15,.,.,TRBJ2-3,CATKRGAADTQYF,TGTGCCACCAAACGGGGGGCGGCAGATACGCAGTATTTT
TRBV14,once,.,TRBJ1-3,CASSTQALSGNTIYF,TGTGCCAGCAGCACACAGGCCCTCTCTGGAAACACCATATATTTT
TRBV6-5,few,TRBD1,TRBJ2-7,CASTPRGQGAGEQYF,TGTGCCAGCACCCCAAGGGGGCAGGGGGCAGGGGAGCAGTACTTC
TRBV19,.,.,TRBJ1-1,CASSMQGSWTEAFF,TGTGCCAGTAGTATGCAGGGGTCGTGGACTGAAGCTTTCTTT
TRBV11-2,.,TRBD1,TRBJ1-1,CASSPLGRGREAFF,TGTGCCAGCAGCCCCCTGGGCAGGGGGCGAGAAGCTTTCTTT
TRBV18,.,.,TRBJ2-7,CASSPTGSNYEQYF,TGTGCCAGCTCACCAACAGGGTCAAACTACGAGCAGTACTTC
TRBV5-1,many,.,TRBJ1-3,CASRSGNTIYF,TGCGCCAGCAGATCAGGAAACACCATATATTTT
TRBV5-1,.,.,TRBJ2-5,CASSLAGLSQETQYF,TGCGCCAGCAGCTTGGCCGGTTTGAGCCAAGAGACCCAGTACTTC
TRBV3-1/TRBV3-2,.,.,TRBJ1-2,CASSQGSGYGYTF,TGTGCCAGCAGCCAAGGGTCAGGCTATGGCTACACCTTC
TRBV3-1/TRBV3-2,.,.,TRBJ1-2,CASSERNYGYTF,TGTGCCAGCAGCGAGCGAAACTATGGCTACACCTTC
TRBV4-1,.,.,TRBJ1-2,CASSQGLPTTRANYGYTF,TGCGCCAGCAGCCAAGGACTTCCTACTACAAGAGCTAACTATGGCTACACCTTC
TRBV14,.,.,TRBJ1-2,CASSQVEARGYTF,TGTGCCAGCAGCCAAGTGGAGGCCAGGGGCTACACCTTC
TRBV18,.,TRBD1,TRBJ1-2,CASSLDRVNYGYTF,TGTGCCAGCTCACTAGACAGGGTCAACTATGGCTACACCTTC
TRBV6-1,.,.,TRBJ1-2,CASSELEGGVYGYTF,TGTGCCAGCAGTGAATTAGAGGGCGGAGTCTATGGCTACACCTTC
TRBV21-1,.,.,TRBJ2-1,CASSKEMSVRGDEQFF,TGTGCCAGCAGCAAAGAGATGTCGGTAAGAGGAGATGAGCAGTTCTTC
TRBV13,once,.,TRBJ1-1,CASSLGGGTTEAFF,TGTGCCAGCAGCTTAGGTGGGGGGACCACTGAAGCTTTCTTT
TRBV30,.,.,TRBJ2-3,CAWSRRGGDTQYF,TGTGCCTGGAGTAGACGGGGTGGAGATACGCAGTATTTT
TRBV5-1,few,.,TRBJ1-1,CASSNGENTEAFF,TGCGCCAGCAGCAACGGAGAAAACACTGAAGCTTTCTTT
TRBV21-1,few,.,TRBJ1-4,CARIKTRTAINEKLFF,TGTGCCAGGATAAAAACGAGGACAGCGATTAATGAAAAACTGTTTTTT
TRBV30,once,.,TRBJ1-2,CAWSGFRRNYGYTF,TGTGCCTGGAGTGGTTTTAGGCGGAACTATGGCTACACCTTC
TRBV28,.,TRBD2,TRBJ2-2,CASSLPGGTGELFF,TGTGCCAGCAGTTTACCGGGGGGAACCGGGGAGCTGTTTTTT
TRBV7-2,few,TRBD1,TRBJ2-7,CASSTRGRYEQYF,TGTGCCAGCAGCACCAGGGGGCGGTACGAGCAGTACTTC
TRBV13,.,.,TRBJ2-2,CASSTRQGTTSNTGELFF,TGTGCCAGCAGCACCCGACAGGGGACTACCTCGAACACCGGGGAGCTGTTTTTT
TRBV5-1,.,.,TRBJ2-6,CASSFRGGSSSGANVLTF,TGCGCCAGCAGCTTCAGGGGAGGGTCAAGCTCTGGGGCCAACGTCCTGACTTTC
TRBV10-3,.,.,TRBJ2-1,CAISGSGYEQFF,TGTGCCATCAGCGGGAGCGGTTATGAGCAGTTCTTC
TRBV6-6,.,.,TRBJ2-2,CASSYSRSGTGELFF,TGTGCCAGCAGTTACAGTCGAAGCGGGACCGGGGAGCTGTTTTTT
TRBV6-1,.,TRBD2,TRBJ2-5,CASSDYHRGGQETQYF,TGTGCCAGCAGTGATTACCATCGGGGGGGCCAAGAGACCCAGTACTTC
TRBV6-5,.,.,TRBJ1-1,CASIGYGQNEAFF,TGTGCCAGCATTGGGTACGGACAGAATGAAGCTTTCTTT
TRBV2,.,.,TRBJ1-2,CASSEPGAANYGYTF,TGTGCCAGCAGTGAACCTGGGGCAGCTAACTATGGCTACACCTTC
TRBV7-9,.,.,TRBJ1-1,CASSEAFMNTEAFF,TGTGCCAGCAGTGAAGCATTCATGAACACTGAAGCTTTCTTT
TRBV11-2,.,.,TRBJ1-6,CASSPWRGNSPLHF,TGTGCCAGCAGCCCATGGCGGGGAAATTCACCCCTCCACTTT
TRBV6-5,.,.,TRBJ1-5,CASSPQARGPQHF,TGTGCCAGCAGTCCACAAGCAAGGGGTCCCCAGCATTTT
TRBV19,.,TRBD1,TRBJ1-5,CASSPRGDTRTGYSNQPQHF,TGTGCCAGTAGCCCCCGGGGTGACACCCGGACAGGGTATAGCAATCAGCCCCAGCATTTT
TRBV2,.,TRBD1,TRBJ1-4,CASSHDRGLSNEKLFF,TGTGCCAGCAGCCACGACAGGGGGCTAAGTAATGAAAAACTGTTTTTT
TRBV6-6,.,TRBD1,TRBJ2-4,CASSYSTGGEDIQYF,TGTGCCAGCAGTTACTCGACAGGGGGCGAGGACATTCAGTACTTC
TRBV6-5,.,TRBD1,TRBJ1-1,CASGVEQGSTEAFF,TGTGCCAGCGGCGTTGAACAGGGGAGTACTGAAGCTTTCTTT
TRBV10-3,once,.,TRBJ1-1,CAISGVWGGTEAFF,TGTGCCATCAGTGGGGTTTGGGGGGGCACTGAAGCTTTCTTT
TRBV18,.,.,TRBJ2-7,CASSPLGEYEQYF,TGTGCCAGCTCACCACTCGGGGAATACGAGCAGTACTTC
TRBV24-1,few,.,TRBJ1-2,CATSDWSGDGYTF,TGTGCCACCAGTGATTGGTCGGGGGACGGCTACACCTTC
TRBV18,.,.,TRBJ1-1,CASSLQGANTEAFF,TGTGCCAGCTCACTACAGGGTGCGAACACTGAAGCTTTCTTT
TRBV9,.,TRBD1,TRBJ2-1,CASSVVTGSNEQFF,TGTGCCAGCAGCGTAGTGACAGGGAGCAATGAGCAGTTCTTC
TRBV21-1,once,.,TRBJ2-2,CANLPVPAPLGSGELFF,TGTGCCAACCTTCCCGTTCCGGCACCACTAGGGAGCGGGGAGCTGTTTTTT
TRBV30,.,.,TRBJ1-4,CAWSALTGANEKLFF,TGTGCCTGGAGCGCATTAACGGGGGCTAATGAAAAACTGTTTTTT